This TCR beta chain was obtained from a study of T-cell reconstitution after alpha-beta-depleted transplantation in children. General observations from the study: The origin of alpha-beta T cells about two months after transplant was reportedly several hundred expanded graft clones.

Construction of the TCRbeta library involved unique molecular identifiers. Each CDR3 protein is one row after TCRdb ran MiXCR on the PCR reads. The sample lists about 500,000 distinct CDR3 sequences, roughly 10% occurring once. This clonotype was counted between two and nine times. Its antigen is unidentified. This CDR3 contains 15 residues. CDR1 and CDR2 (germline): SGDLS, YYNGEE. Losses at the gene ends were 4 bases for V and 2 bases for J; bases not matched to a gene: 9. Sequenced here: PBMCs, mostly from graft donor cells, sampled 180 days after TCRalphabeta/CD19-depleted stem cell transplant. This clonotype was sampled from a female patient under 10 years old who had a stem cell transplant for aplastic anemia, so the T cells may come from the graft donor. The chain combines TRBV9 with TRBJ2-7; 7 nucleotides match TRBD1. The CDR3 spells CASSPPDRSPYEQYF. The CDR3 bases are TGTGCCAGCAGCCCTCCGGACAGGTCCCCCTACGAGCAGTACTTC.